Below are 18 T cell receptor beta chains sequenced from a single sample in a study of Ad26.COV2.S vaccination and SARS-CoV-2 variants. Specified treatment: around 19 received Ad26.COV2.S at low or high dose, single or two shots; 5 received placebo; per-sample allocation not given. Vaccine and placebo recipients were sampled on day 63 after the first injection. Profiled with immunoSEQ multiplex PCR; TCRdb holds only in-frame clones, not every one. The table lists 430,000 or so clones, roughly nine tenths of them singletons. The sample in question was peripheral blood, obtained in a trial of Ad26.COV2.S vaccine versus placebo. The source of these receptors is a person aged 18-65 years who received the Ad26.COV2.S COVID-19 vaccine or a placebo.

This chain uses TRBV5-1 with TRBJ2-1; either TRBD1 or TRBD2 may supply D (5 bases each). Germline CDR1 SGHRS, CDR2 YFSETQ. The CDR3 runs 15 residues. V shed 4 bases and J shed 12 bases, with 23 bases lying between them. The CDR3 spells CASSPGTDNNEWQFF. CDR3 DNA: TGCGCCAGCAGCCCCGGGACCGACAACAATGAGTGGCAGTTCTTC.

Here the CDR3 reads CASSPGGSQETQYF. In DNA form, the CDR3 reads TGTGCCAGCTCACCGGGGGGAAGCCAAGAGACCCAGTACTTC. The chain recombines TRBV18 with TRBJ2-5; possible D gene TRBD2, 6 bases. Deletions cut 3 bases from V and 1 base from J, with 9 bases between. This CDR3 region has 14 residues. Germline V gene lookup returns CDR1 KGHSH and CDR2 LQKENI.

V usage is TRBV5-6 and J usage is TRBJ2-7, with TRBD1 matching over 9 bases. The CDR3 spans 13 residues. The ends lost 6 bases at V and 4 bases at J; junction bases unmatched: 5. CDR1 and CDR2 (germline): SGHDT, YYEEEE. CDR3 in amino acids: CASMTGGMYEQYF. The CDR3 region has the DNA TGTGCCAGCATGACAGGGGGGATGTACGAGCAGTACTTC.

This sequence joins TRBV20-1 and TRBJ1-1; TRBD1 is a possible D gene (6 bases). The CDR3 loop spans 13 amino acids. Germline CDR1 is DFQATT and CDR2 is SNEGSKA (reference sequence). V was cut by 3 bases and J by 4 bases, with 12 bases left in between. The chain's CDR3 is CSASGRGGTEAFF. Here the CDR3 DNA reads TGCAGTGCTAGTGGCAGGGGAGGCACTGAAGCTTTCTTT.

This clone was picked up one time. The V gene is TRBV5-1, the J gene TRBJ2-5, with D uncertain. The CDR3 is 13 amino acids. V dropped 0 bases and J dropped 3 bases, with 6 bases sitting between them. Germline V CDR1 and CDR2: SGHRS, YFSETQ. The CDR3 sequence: CASSLDTKETQYF. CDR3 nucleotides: TGCGCCAGCAGCTTGGACACGAAAGAGACCCAGTACTTC. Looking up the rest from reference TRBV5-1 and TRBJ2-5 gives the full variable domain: KAGVTQTPRYLIKTRGQQVTLSCSPISGHRSVSWYQQTPGQGLQFLFEYFSETQRNKGNFPGRFSGRQFSNSRSEMNVSTLELGDSALYLCASSLDTKETQYFGPGTRLLVL.

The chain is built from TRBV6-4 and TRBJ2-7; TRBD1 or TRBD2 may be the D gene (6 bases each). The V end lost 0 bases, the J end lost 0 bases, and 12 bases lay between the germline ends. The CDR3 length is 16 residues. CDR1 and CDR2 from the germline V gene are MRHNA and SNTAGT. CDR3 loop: CASSDSKGDFSYEQYF. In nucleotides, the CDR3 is TGTGCCAGCAGTGACTCGAAGGGGGACTTCTCCTACGAGCAGTACTTC.

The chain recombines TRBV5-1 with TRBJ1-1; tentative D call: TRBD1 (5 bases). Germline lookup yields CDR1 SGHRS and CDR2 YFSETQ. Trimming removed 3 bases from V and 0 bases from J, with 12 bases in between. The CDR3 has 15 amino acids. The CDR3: CASSSGRGMNTEAFF. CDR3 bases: TGCGCCAGCAGCTCAGGACGGGGGATGAACACTGAAGCTTTCTTT.

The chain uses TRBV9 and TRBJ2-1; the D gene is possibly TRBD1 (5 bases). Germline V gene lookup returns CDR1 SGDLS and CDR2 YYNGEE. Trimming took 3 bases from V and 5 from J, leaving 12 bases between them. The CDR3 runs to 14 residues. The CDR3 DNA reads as TGTGCCAGCAGCGCTTGGGGCACGAACAATGAGCAGTTCTTC. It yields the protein CASSAWGTNNEQFF.

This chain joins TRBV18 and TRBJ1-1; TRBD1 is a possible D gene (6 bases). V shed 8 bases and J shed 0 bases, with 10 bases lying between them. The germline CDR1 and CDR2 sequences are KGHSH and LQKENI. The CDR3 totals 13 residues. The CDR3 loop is CASRQGMNTEAFF. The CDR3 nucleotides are TGTGCCAGCCGCCAGGGGATGAACACTGAAGCTTTCTTT.

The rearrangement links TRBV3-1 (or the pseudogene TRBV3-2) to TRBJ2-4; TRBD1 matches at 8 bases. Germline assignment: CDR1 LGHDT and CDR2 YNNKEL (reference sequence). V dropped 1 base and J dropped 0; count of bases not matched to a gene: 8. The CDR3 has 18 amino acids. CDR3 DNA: TGTGCCAGCAGCCAAGGGACAGGGAGAGTGATAGCCAAAAACATTCAGTACTTC. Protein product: CASSQGTGRVIAKNIQYF.

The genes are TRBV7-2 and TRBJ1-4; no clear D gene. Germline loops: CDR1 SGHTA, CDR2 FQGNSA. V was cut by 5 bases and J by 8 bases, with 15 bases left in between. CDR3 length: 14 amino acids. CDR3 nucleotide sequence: TGTGCCAGCAGCCCTTCCCTGGCAGAGGAAAAACTGTTTTTT. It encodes CASSPSLAEEKLFF.

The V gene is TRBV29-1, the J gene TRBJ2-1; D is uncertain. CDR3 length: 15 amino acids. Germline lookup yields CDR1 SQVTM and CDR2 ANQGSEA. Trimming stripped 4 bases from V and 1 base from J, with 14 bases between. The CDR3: CSVARSSDSYNEQFF. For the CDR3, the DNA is TGCAGCGTTGCCAGATCGTCTGATTCCTACAATGAGCAGTTCTTC.

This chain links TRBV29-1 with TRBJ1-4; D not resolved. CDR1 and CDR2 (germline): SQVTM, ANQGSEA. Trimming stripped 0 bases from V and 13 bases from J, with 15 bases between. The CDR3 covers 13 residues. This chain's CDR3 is CSVEEFAVGGLFF. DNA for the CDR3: TGCAGCGTTGAAGAGTTCGCCGTAGGAGGACTGTTTTTT.

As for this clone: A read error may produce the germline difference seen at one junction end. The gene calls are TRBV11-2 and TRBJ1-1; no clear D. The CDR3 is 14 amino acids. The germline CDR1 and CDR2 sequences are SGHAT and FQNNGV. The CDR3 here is CASSTTHANPEAFF. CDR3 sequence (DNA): TGTGCCAGCAGCACCACCCACGCGAACCCTGAAGCTTTCTTT.

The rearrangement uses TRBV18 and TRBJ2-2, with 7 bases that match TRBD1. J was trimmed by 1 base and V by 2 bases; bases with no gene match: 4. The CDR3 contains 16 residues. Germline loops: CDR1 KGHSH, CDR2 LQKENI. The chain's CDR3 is CASSPWQGENTGELFF. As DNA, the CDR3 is TGTGCCAGCTCACCATGGCAGGGGGAGAACACCGGGGAGCTGTTTTTT.

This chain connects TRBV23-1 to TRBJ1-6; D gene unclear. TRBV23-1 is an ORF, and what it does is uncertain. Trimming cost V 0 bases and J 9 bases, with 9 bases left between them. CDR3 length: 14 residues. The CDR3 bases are TGCGCCAGCAGTCAATCGGTATCGGTTTCACCCCTCCACTTT. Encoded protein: CASSQSVSVSPLHF.

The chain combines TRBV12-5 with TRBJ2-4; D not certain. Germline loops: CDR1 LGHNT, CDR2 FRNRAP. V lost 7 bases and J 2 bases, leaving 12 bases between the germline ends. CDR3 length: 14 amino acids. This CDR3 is CASVPPRSKNIQYF. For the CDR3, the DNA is TGTGCTAGTGTCCCCCCGCGATCCAAAAACATTCAGTACTTC.

The CDR3 bases are TGCGCCAGCAGCCACAGGGGAGAGGGGACCGGGGAGCTGTTTTTT. Translated, it gives CASSHRGEGTGELFF. The chain combines TRBV5-1 with TRBJ2-2; 7 positions agree with TRBD1. The CDR3 is made up of 15 amino acids. Germline-derived CDR1 and CDR2 are SGHRS and YFSETQ. Trimming cost V 4 bases and J 5 bases; bases outside gene matches: 8.